A selection of T cell receptor beta chains follows, all from one sample in a study of OX40 agonist ivuxolimab in advanced cancers. This table comes from immunoSEQ multiplex PCR, and its TCRdb copy is limited to in-frame clones, with some not included. This sample has approximately 13,000 clones; around 80% occur once, and the top ten carry 35% to 50%. This specimen consisted of CD4+ or CD8+ T cells sorted from blood, obtained in a trial of the OX40 agonist ivuxolimab. These TCRs come from an adult with an advanced solid tumor such as melanoma, head and neck, liver or kidney cancer. Each CDR3 is given with its conserved first and last residue. Fields, in order: CDR3 DNA, CDR3 protein, CDR3 length, clone size, D gene, V gene, J gene. The D gene is left open where the match is weak. A clone size is listed for some rows: how often the clone was seen (once, few, many), or a class if it is expanded.

CDR3 DNA: TGCAGCGTCTTAGGGACCCAGCACTACGAGCAGTACTTC
CDR3 protein: CSVLGTQHYEQYF
CDR3 length: 13
clone size: NA
D gene: NA
V gene: TRBV29-1
J gene: TRBJ2-7

CDR3 DNA: TGTGCCAGCAGTGACTCAGGGGGCTACAATGAGCAGTTCTTC
CDR3 protein: CASSDSGGYNEQFF
CDR3 length: 14
clone size: medium-sized
D gene: NA
V gene: TRBV6-4
J gene: TRBJ2-1

CDR3 DNA: TGTGCCAGCAGCTTGTGGGACAGGGCTTTCACCGGGGAGCTGTTTTTT
CDR3 protein: CASSLWDRAFTGELFF
CDR3 length: 16
clone size: few
D gene: TRBD1
V gene: TRBV5-4
J gene: TRBJ2-2

CDR3 DNA: TGCGCCAGCAGCTTGGGGGGTCAAGGCTACACCTTC
CDR3 protein: CASSLGGQGYTF
CDR3 length: 12
clone size: few
D gene: NA
V gene: TRBV5-1
J gene: TRBJ1-2

CDR3 DNA: TGTGCCAGCAGCTTAGAGAGGGGAGCTACTGAAGCTTTCTTT
CDR3 protein: CASSLERGATEAFF
CDR3 length: 14
clone size: NA
D gene: NA
V gene: TRBV7-2
J gene: TRBJ1-1

CDR3 DNA: TGTGCCAGCAGCTCAAGGACAGGGGACTACGAGCAGTACTTC
CDR3 protein: CASSSRTGDYEQYF
CDR3 length: 14
clone size: few
D gene: TRBD1
V gene: TRBV7-9
J gene: TRBJ2-7

CDR3 DNA: TGCGCCAGCAGCCAAGAGGGCAGCCACACCGGGGAGCTGTTTTTT
CDR3 protein: CASSQEGSHTGELFF
CDR3 length: 15
clone size: once
D gene: NA
V gene: TRBV4-1
J gene: TRBJ2-2

CDR3 DNA: TGTGCCAGCAGCTTAGGGGTCAACACTGAAGCTTTCTTT
CDR3 protein: CASSLGVNTEAFF
CDR3 length: 13
clone size: NA
D gene: NA
V gene: TRBV11-2
J gene: TRBJ1-1

CDR3 DNA: TGTGCCAGTAGTCCTTCCCGAGGACTCTATGGCTACACCTTC
CDR3 protein: CASSPSRGLYGYTF
CDR3 length: 14
clone size: NA
D gene: NA
V gene: TRBV19
J gene: TRBJ1-2

CDR3 DNA: TGTGCCAGCAGTGAAATAGGCACAGATCAGCCCCAGCATTTT
CDR3 protein: CASSEIGTDQPQHF
CDR3 length: 14
clone size: NA
D gene: NA
V gene: TRBV2
J gene: TRBJ1-5

CDR3 DNA: TGTGCCAGCAGCGATGGGACAGGGGGATTGGCTTTCTTT
CDR3 protein: CASSDGTGGLAFF
CDR3 length: 13
clone size: NA
D gene: TRBD1
V gene: TRBV5-6
J gene: TRBJ1-1

CDR3 DNA: TGTGCCAGCAGCTCCCCGGAGGGGACAGCTACCTACGAGCAGTACTTC
CDR3 protein: CASSSPEGTATYEQYF
CDR3 length: 16
clone size: once
D gene: NA
V gene: TRBV11-2
J gene: TRBJ2-7

CDR3 DNA: TGTGCCAGCAGCCAAAGGGGGAAGGGGAATCAGCCCCAGCATTTT
CDR3 protein: CASSQRGKGNQPQHF
CDR3 length: 15
clone size: NA
D gene: NA
V gene: TRBV11-2
J gene: TRBJ1-5

CDR3 DNA: TGTGCCAGCAGTTCCCCTAGCGGGAGCAGAGAGACCCAGTACTTC
CDR3 protein: CASSSPSGSRETQYF
CDR3 length: 15
clone size: NA
D gene: TRBD2
V gene: TRBV6-5
J gene: TRBJ2-5

CDR3 DNA: TGTGCCAGCAGCTTAACTAGCGGAGACAATGAGCAGTTCTTC
CDR3 protein: CASSLTSGDNEQFF
CDR3 length: 14
clone size: NA
D gene: NA
V gene: TRBV7-3
J gene: TRBJ2-1

CDR3 DNA: TGTGCCAGCAGCTTTCTAGCGGGGGGAGACAATGAGCAGTTCTTC
CDR3 protein: CASSFLAGGDNEQFF
CDR3 length: 15
clone size: once
D gene: TRBD2
V gene: TRBV7-9
J gene: TRBJ2-1

CDR3 DNA: TGTGCCAGCAGTTCACGACTAGCTTTCTACGAGCAGTACTTC
CDR3 protein: CASSSRLAFYEQYF
CDR3 length: 14
clone size: NA
D gene: TRBD2
V gene: TRBV27
J gene: TRBJ2-7

CDR3 DNA: TGTGCCAGCAGTCTAACTAGCGGGAGGGCTGCTAGCACAGATACGCAGTATTTT
CDR3 protein: CASSLTSGRAASTDTQYF
CDR3 length: 18
clone size: NA
D gene: TRBD2
V gene: TRBV28
J gene: TRBJ2-3

CDR3 DNA: TGTGCCTGGAGTGTAGGTAGCGGGATTTACAATGAGCAGTTCTTC
CDR3 protein: CAWSVGSGIYNEQFF
CDR3 length: 15
clone size: NA
D gene: TRBD2
V gene: TRBV30
J gene: TRBJ2-1

CDR3 DNA: TGTGCCATCAGTGAGAGGGTGAACACTGAAGCTTTCTTT
CDR3 protein: CAISERVNTEAFF
CDR3 length: 13
clone size: NA
D gene: NA
V gene: TRBV10-3
J gene: TRBJ1-1

CDR3 DNA: TGTGCCAGCAGCTCAGGACAAAGGACCGGGGAGCTGTTTTTT
CDR3 protein: CASSSGQRTGELFF
CDR3 length: 14
clone size: NA
D gene: NA
V gene: TRBV7-3
J gene: TRBJ2-2

CDR3 DNA: TGTGCCAGCAGGGCAGGGTCGTTCTATGGCTACACCTTC
CDR3 protein: CASRAGSFYGYTF
CDR3 length: 13
clone size: NA
D gene: NA
V gene: TRBV27
J gene: TRBJ1-2

CDR3 DNA: TGTGCCAGCAGCTTGCTAGCGACGTACAATGAGCAGTTCTTC
CDR3 protein: CASSLLATYNEQFF
CDR3 length: 14
clone size: once
D gene: NA
V gene: TRBV7-8
J gene: TRBJ2-1

CDR3 DNA: TGTGCCAGCAGTTCCGAGATGACAGGGGCTAACTATGGCTACACCTTC
CDR3 protein: CASSSEMTGANYGYTF
CDR3 length: 16
clone size: NA
D gene: TRBD1
V gene: TRBV27
J gene: TRBJ1-2

CDR3 DNA: TGTGCCAGCAGCTTAGGTGGGGTCTCAGCCAAAAACATTCAGTACTTC
CDR3 protein: CASSLGGVSAKNIQYF
CDR3 length: 16
clone size: few
D gene: NA
V gene: TRBV7-6
J gene: TRBJ2-4

CDR3 DNA: TGTGCCAGCAGCCCTGACTTGGGGAACACTGAAGCTTTCTTT
CDR3 protein: CASSPDLGNTEAFF
CDR3 length: 14
clone size: NA
D gene: NA
V gene: TRBV7-2
J gene: TRBJ1-1

CDR3 DNA: TGTGCCAGCAGTGACACATCCACAGGGGGCAAAACTGAAGCTTTCTTT
CDR3 protein: CASSDTSTGGKTEAFF
CDR3 length: 16
clone size: NA
D gene: TRBD1
V gene: TRBV6-4
J gene: TRBJ1-1

CDR3 DNA: TGCGCCAGCAGCCAAGTTCTAAGTCCAGATACGCAGTATTTT
CDR3 protein: CASSQVLSPDTQYF
CDR3 length: 14
clone size: NA
D gene: NA
V gene: TRBV4-1
J gene: TRBJ2-3

CDR3 DNA: TGTGCCAGCAGTCCTAGCAGGTACAATGAGCAGTTCTTC
CDR3 protein: CASSPSRYNEQFF
CDR3 length: 13
clone size: NA
D gene: NA
V gene: TRBV2
J gene: TRBJ2-1

CDR3 DNA: TGTGCCAGTAGTATAACGGCAGGGCACAATCAGCCCCAGCATTTT
CDR3 protein: CASSITAGHNQPQHF
CDR3 length: 15
clone size: NA
D gene: NA
V gene: TRBV19
J gene: TRBJ1-5

CDR3 DNA: TGTGCCAGCAGTTTAATCAGGGGACTAGCGGGAGCTCTTGGAGACAATGAGCAGTTCTTC
CDR3 protein: CASSLIRGLAGALGDNEQFF
CDR3 length: 20
clone size: NA
D gene: TRBD2
V gene: TRBV28
J gene: TRBJ2-1

CDR3 DNA: TGCAGCGTTGACCACGGAGGCGAAGGCTACACCTTC
CDR3 protein: CSVDHGGEGYTF
CDR3 length: 12
clone size: once
D gene: NA
V gene: TRBV29-1
J gene: TRBJ1-2

CDR3 DNA: TGCGCCAGCAGCGGGTGGACTAGCGGGTCCCAAGAGACCCAGTACTTC
CDR3 protein: CASSGWTSGSQETQYF
CDR3 length: 16
clone size: medium-sized
D gene: TRBD2
V gene: TRBV5-1
J gene: TRBJ2-5

CDR3 DNA: TGTGCCAGCAGCCAACTCCCGCACAGGGGAGGTGATGGCTACACCTTC
CDR3 protein: CASSQLPHRGGDGYTF
CDR3 length: 16
clone size: NA
D gene: TRBD1
V gene: TRBV7-3
J gene: TRBJ1-2

CDR3 DNA: TGTGCCAGCAGGCTCGCTACCGGGACAGAGTACGAGCAGTACTTC
CDR3 protein: CASRLATGTEYEQYF
CDR3 length: 15
clone size: few
D gene: TRBD1
V gene: TRBV4-2
J gene: TRBJ2-7

CDR3 DNA: TGTGCCAGCAGCGTAGCACTGGACAGGGCGGCAAACATTCAGTACTTC
CDR3 protein: CASSVALDRAANIQYF
CDR3 length: 16
clone size: NA
D gene: TRBD1
V gene: TRBV9
J gene: TRBJ2-4

CDR3 DNA: TGTGCCAGCAGCGTAGCGGTAAGGGATGGCTACACCTTC
CDR3 protein: CASSVAVRDGYTF
CDR3 length: 13
clone size: once
D gene: NA
V gene: TRBV9
J gene: TRBJ1-2

CDR3 DNA: TGTGCCAGCAGTTACTCGAAGGGGAACACTGAAGCTTTCTTT
CDR3 protein: CASSYSKGNTEAFF
CDR3 length: 14
clone size: NA
D gene: NA
V gene: TRBV6-5
J gene: TRBJ1-1

CDR3 DNA: TGTGCCAGTAGTGACTACAGGGATAGGGGTCAGCCCCAGCATTTT
CDR3 protein: CASSDYRDRGQPQHF
CDR3 length: 15
clone size: NA
D gene: NA
V gene: TRBV19
J gene: TRBJ1-5

CDR3 DNA: TGTGCCAGCAGCTTAGAGGGGGGAGATGAGCAGTTCTTC
CDR3 protein: CASSLEGGDEQFF
CDR3 length: 13
clone size: NA
D gene: NA
V gene: TRBV7-2
J gene: TRBJ2-1

CDR3 DNA: TGTGCCAGCTCACCACCGTCAGGAGGCAATGAGCAGTTCTTC
CDR3 protein: CASSPPSGGNEQFF
CDR3 length: 14
clone size: NA
D gene: NA
V gene: TRBV18
J gene: TRBJ2-1

CDR3 DNA: TGCGCCAGCAGCCCCAGGGACAGCTCCTACAATGAGCAGTTCTTC
CDR3 protein: CASSPRDSSYNEQFF
CDR3 length: 15
clone size: few
D gene: TRBD1
V gene: TRBV4-3
J gene: TRBJ2-1

CDR3 DNA: TGTGCCAGCAGTTTATGGGCCACCTACAATGAGCAGTTCTTC
CDR3 protein: CASSLWATYNEQFF
CDR3 length: 14
clone size: NA
D gene: NA
V gene: TRBV28
J gene: TRBJ2-1

CDR3 DNA: TGCGCCAGCAGCCAAGGGGGAGAGACCGGGGAGCTGTTTTTT
CDR3 protein: CASSQGGETGELFF
CDR3 length: 14
clone size: many
D gene: NA
V gene: TRBV4-3
J gene: TRBJ2-2

CDR3 DNA: TGTGCCAGCAGTTTATTAGGGGGGGCCCAGGACAATGAGCAGTTCTTC
CDR3 protein: CASSLLGGAQDNEQFF
CDR3 length: 16
clone size: NA
D gene: NA
V gene: TRBV27
J gene: TRBJ2-1

CDR3 DNA: TGTGCCAGCAGCGTAGAGGGGGGAGCCAAAAACATTCAGTACTTC
CDR3 protein: CASSVEGGAKNIQYF
CDR3 length: 15
clone size: NA
D gene: NA
V gene: TRBV9
J gene: TRBJ2-4

CDR3 DNA: TGTGCCATTAGTAAAGGGGTGGGAGACGAGCAGTACTTC
CDR3 protein: CAISKGVGDEQYF
CDR3 length: 13
clone size: NA
D gene: NA
V gene: TRBV19
J gene: TRBJ2-7

CDR3 DNA: TGTGCCAGCAGCTTCGGGACAGGGACCTACGAGCAGTACTTC
CDR3 protein: CASSFGTGTYEQYF
CDR3 length: 14
clone size: many
D gene: TRBD1
V gene: TRBV7-6
J gene: TRBJ2-7